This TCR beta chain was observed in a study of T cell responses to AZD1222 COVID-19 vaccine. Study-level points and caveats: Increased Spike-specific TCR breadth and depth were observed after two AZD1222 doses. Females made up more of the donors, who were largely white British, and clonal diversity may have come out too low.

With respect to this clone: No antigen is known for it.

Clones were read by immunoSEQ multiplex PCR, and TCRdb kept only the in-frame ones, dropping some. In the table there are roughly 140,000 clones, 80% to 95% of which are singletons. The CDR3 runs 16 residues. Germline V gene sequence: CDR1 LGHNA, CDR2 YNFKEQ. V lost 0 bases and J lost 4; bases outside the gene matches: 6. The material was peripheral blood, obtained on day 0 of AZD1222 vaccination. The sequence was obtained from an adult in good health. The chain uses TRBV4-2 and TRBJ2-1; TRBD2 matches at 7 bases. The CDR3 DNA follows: TGTGCCAGCAGCCAAGACGTTGGCGGGGGATACAATGAGCAGTTCTTC. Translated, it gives CASSQDVGGGYNEQFF.